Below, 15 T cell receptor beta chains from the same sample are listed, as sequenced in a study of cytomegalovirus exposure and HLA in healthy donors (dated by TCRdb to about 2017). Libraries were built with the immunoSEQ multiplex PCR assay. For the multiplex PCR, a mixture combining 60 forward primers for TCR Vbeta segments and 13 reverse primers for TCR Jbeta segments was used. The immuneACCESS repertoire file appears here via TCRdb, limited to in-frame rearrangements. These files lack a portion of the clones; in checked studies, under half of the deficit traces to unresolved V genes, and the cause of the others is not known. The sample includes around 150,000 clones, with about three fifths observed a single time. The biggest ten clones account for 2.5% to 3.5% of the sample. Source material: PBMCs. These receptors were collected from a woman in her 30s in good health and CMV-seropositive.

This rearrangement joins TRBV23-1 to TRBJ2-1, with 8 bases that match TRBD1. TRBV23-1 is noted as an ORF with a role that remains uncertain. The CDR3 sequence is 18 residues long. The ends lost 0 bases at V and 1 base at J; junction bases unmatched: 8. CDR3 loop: CASSQSIRTGWSYNEQFF. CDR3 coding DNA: TGCGCCAGCAGTCAATCGATTCGGACAGGGTGGTCCTACAATGAGCAGTTCTTC.

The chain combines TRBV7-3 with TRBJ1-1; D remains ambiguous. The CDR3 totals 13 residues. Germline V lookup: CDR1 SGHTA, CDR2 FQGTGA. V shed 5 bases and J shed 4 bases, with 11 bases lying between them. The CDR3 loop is CASSTREATEAFF. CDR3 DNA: TGTGCCAGCAGCACCCGGGAGGCCACTGAAGCTTTCTTT. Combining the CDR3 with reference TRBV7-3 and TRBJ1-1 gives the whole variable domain GAGVSQTPSNKVTEKGKYVELRCDPISGHTALYWYRQSLGQGPEFLIYFQGTGAADDSGLPNDRFFAVRPEGSVSTLKIQRTERGDSAVYLCASSTREATEAFFGQGTRLTVV.

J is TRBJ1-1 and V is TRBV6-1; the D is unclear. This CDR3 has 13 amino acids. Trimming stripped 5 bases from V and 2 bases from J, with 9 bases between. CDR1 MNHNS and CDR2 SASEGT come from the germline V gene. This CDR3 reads CASSPMANTEAFF. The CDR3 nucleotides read TGTGCCAGCAGTCCCATGGCTAACACTGAAGCTTTCTTT.

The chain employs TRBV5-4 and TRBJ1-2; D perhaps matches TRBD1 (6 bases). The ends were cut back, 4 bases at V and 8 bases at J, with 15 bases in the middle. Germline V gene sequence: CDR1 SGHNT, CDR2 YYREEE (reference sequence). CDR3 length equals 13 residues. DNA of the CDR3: TGTGCCAGCAGCACAGAACAAGGGGGAGGCTACACCTTC. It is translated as CASSTEQGGGYTF.

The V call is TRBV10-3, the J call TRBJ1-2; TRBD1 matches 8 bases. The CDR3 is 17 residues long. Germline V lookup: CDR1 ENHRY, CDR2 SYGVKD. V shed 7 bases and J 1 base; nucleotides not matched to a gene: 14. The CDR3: CAITEGQGSPLNYGYTF. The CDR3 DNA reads TGTGCCATCACCGAAGGACAGGGATCCCCCCTTAACTATGGCTACACCTTC.

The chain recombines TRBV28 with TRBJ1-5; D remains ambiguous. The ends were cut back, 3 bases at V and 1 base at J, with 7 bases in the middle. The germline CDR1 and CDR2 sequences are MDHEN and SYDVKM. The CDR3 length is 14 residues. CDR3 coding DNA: TGTGCCAGCAGTTTTATGGAGAGCAATCAGCCCCAGCATTTT. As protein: CASSFMESNQPQHF.

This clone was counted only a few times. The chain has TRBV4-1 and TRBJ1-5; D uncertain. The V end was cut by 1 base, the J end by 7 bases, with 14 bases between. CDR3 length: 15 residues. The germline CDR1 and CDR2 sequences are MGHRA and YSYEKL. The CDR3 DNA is TGCGCCAGCAGCCAAGTGGGCGGGGTCGGGCAGCCCCAGCATTTT. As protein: CASSQVGGVGQPQHF.

CDR3 bases: TGTGCCAGCAGTTTATGGAAAAGGGGGCGCTGGGAGACCCAGTACTTC. This sequence encodes CASSLWKRGRWETQYF. The V call is TRBV28, the J call TRBJ2-5, with 7 positions matching TRBD1. V was clipped by 0 bases and J by 5 bases; unmatched bases: 9. This CDR3 is built from 16 residues. The germline V gene encodes CDR1 MDHEN and CDR2 SYDVKM.

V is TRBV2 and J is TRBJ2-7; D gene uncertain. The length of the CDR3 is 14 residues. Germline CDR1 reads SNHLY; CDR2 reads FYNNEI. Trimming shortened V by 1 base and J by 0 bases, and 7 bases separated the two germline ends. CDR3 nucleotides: TGTGCCAGCAGTGAAGACAGAAGCTCCTACGAGCAGTACTTC. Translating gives CASSEDRSSYEQYF. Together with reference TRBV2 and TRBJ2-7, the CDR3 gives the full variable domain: EPEVTQTPSHQVTQMGQEVILRCVPISNHLYFYWYRQILGQKVEFLVSFYNNEISEKSEIFDDQFSVERPDGSNFTLKIRSTKLEDSAMYFCASSEDRSSYEQYFGPGTRLTVT.

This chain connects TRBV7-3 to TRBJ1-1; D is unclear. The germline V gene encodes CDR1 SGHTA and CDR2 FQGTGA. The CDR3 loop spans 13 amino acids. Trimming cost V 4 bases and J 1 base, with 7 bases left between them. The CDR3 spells CASSSGSNTEAFF. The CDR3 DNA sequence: TGTGCCAGCAGCTCGGGATCGAACACTGAAGCTTTCTTT.

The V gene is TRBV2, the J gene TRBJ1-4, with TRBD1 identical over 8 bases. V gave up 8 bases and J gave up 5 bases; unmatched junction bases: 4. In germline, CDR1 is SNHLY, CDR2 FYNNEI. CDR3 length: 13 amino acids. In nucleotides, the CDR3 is TGTGCCAGCGGGGACAGGAGGAATGAAAAACTGTTTTTT. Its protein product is CASGDRRNEKLFF.

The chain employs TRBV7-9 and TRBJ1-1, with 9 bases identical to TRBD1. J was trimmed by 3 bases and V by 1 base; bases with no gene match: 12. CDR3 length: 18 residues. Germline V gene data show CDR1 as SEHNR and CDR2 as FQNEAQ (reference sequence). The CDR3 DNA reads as TGTGCCAGCAGCTTAGGTTGGGAGGACAGGGGTCGTGACACTGAAGCTTTCTTT. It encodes CASSLGWEDRGRDTEAFF.

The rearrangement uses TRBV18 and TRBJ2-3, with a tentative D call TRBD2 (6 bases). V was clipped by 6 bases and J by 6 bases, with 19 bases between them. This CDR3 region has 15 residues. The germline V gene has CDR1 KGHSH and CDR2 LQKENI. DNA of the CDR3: TGTGCCAGCTCCCATAGCGGACCGCCCTCGGATACGCAGTATTTT. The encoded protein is CASSHSGPPSDTQYF.

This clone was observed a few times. The CDR3, as DNA: TGTGCCAGCAGTGAGAAAGGACAGGGGCCAGCCTACGAGCAGTACTTC. Translation gives CASSEKGQGPAYEQYF. The V call is TRBV6-1, the J call TRBJ2-7, with TRBD1 matching over 9 bases. V shed 3 bases and J 2 bases; nucleotides not matched to a gene: 8. CDR1 is MNHNS, CDR2 SASEGT, per germline. The CDR3 is made up of 16 amino acids.

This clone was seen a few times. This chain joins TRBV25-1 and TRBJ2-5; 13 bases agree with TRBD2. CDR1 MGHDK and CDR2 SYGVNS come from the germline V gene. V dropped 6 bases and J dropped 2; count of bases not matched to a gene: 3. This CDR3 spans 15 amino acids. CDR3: CASRAGLAGQETQYF. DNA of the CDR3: TGTGCCAGCAGAGCGGGACTAGCGGGGCAAGAGACCCAGTACTTC.